Listed below are T cell receptor beta chains from one sample, sequenced in a study of tumor and adjacent non-tumor tissue in lung cancer. TCRdb itself ran the multiplex PCR reads through MiXCR, one entry per CDR3 protein. The repertoire holds about 98,000 distinct CDR3 sequences, roughly 80% seen once, with about 30% in the top ten. Sequenced input: distant non-tumor lung tissue. These receptor sequences come from a man aged 55 to 70 with small cell lung cancer. Both conserved end residues are part of each CDR3. A D gene is named only where the DNA matches it firmly. Clone size is stated in some rows and not others, as once, few, many or a class when expanded.

-,-,TRBJ2-5,TRBV4-1,CAISQESIGGSETQYF,TGCGCCATCAGCCAAGAAAGTATCGGCGGTTCGGAGACCCAGTACTTC
-,-,TRBJ2-1,TRBV29-1,CSVELTGNHYNEQFF,TGCAGCGTTGAATTAACGGGCAATCACTATAATGAGCAATTCTTC
-,-,TRBJ2-2,TRBV10-2,CTSSDSISTGELFF,TGCACCAGCAGTGATAGCATATCCACCGGGGAGCTGTTTTTT
TRBD1,-,TRBJ1-4,TRBV11-3,CARVSRGQGRETLFF,TGTGCCAGAGTATCTAGAGGACAGGGACGTGAAACGCTGTTTTTT
-,few,TRBJ2-1,TRBV7-3,CASSSSGAVSYNEQFF,TGTGCCAGCAGCTCCAGCGGAGCGGTTTCCTACAATGAGCAGTTCTTC
-,-,TRBJ2-3,TRBV11-3,CASRKGRGGTPNHTQYF,TGTGCCAGCAGAAAGGGTCGTGGTGGGACCCCGAATCATACGCAGTATTTT
TRBD2,many,TRBJ2-2,TRBV6-6,CASSSNLAGGSGELFF,TGTGCCAGCAGTTCCAACCTAGCGGGAGGTTCCGGGGAGCTGTTTTTT
-,many,TRBJ2-1,TRBV10-3,CAISEETTKYNEQFF,TGTGCCATCAGTGAAGAGACCACCAAATACAATGAGCAGTTCTTC
TRBD2,-,TRBJ2-1,TRBV20-1,CSTSASGRINEQFF,TGCAGTACTAGCGCTAGCGGGAGGATCAATGAGCAGTTCTTC
-,-,TRBJ2-1,TRBV11-2,CASSRADHHNEQFF,TGTGCCAGCAGCAGAGCCGATCACCACAATGAGCAGTTCTTC
TRBD2,-,TRBJ2-1,TRBV6-5,CASSYLIRELADNEQFF,TGTGCCAGCAGTTACTTGATCAGGGAACTAGCGGACAATGAGCAGTTCTTC
TRBD2,once,TRBJ2-7,TRBV20-1,CSAREVPAGRGVSDQYF,TGCAGTGCTAGGGAGGTTCCAGCGGGACGGGGGGTAAGCGACCAGTACTTC
-,once,TRBJ2-1,TRBV20-1,CSARGISGYNEKFF,TGTAGTGCTAGGGGGATCAGCGGTTACAATGAGAAGTTCTTC
TRBD1,medium-sized,TRBJ2-3,TRBV6-1,CASSAYRGKGTDTQYF,TGTGCCAGCAGTGCGTACAGGGGTAAGGGCACAGATACGCAGTATTTT
TRBD2,-,TRBJ2-1,TRBV11-2,CAISSGGGTSGSFYNEQFF,TGTGCCATCAGCTCCGGGGGGGGGACTAGCGGGAGTTTCTACAATGAGCAGTTCTTC
-,once,TRBJ2-7,TRBV4-1,CASSSDRLYEQYF,TGCGCCAGCAGTTCCGACAGACTCTATGAACAGTACTTC
-,-,TRBJ2-5,TRBV29-1,CSVASQETRYF,TGCAGCGTTGCATCGCAAGAGACCCGATACTTC
-,many,TRBJ2-1,TRBV4-1,CASSQRSQTVMNEQFF,TGCGCCAGCAGCCAAAGAAGTCAGACGGTAATGAATGAGCAGTTCTTC
TRBD2,-,TRBJ2-2,TRBV4-2,CASSRLAEDTGELFF,TGTGCCAGTAGCCGACTAGCGGAAGATACCGGGGAGCTGTTTTTT
-,-,TRBJ2-1,TRBV29-1,CSVPLGGDNKQFF,TGTAGCGTACCCCTAGGAGGGGACAATAAGCAGTTCTTC
-,-,TRBJ1-2,TRBV28,CANTFGGDGCTF,TGTGCCAACACTTTCGGGGGAGATGGCTGCACCTTC
-,-,TRBJ2-4,TRBV12-3/TRBV12-4,CASSRGAKNIKYF,TGTGCCAGCAGCCGGGGGGCCAAAAACATTAAGTACTTC
-,-,TRBJ2-2,TRBV11-3,CASSQGHLGTWELFF,TGTGCCAGCAGCCAGGGACATCTCGGTACCTGGGAGCTGTTTTTT
-,-,TRBJ1-1,TRBV4-1,CASSQAGQPNTEAFF,TGTGCCAGCAGCCAGGCTGGACAGCCGAACACTGAAGCTTTCTTT
TRBD2,-,TRBJ2-1,TRBV5-1,CATSFTAGVRFRGANEQFF,TGCGCCACCAGCTTTACAGCGGGAGTTAGGTTTAGGGGAGCGAATGAGCAGTTCTTC
-,-,TRBJ2-7,TRBV29-1,CSVEDSGTPFYHQYF,TGCAGCGTTGAAGATTCGGGGACTCCGTTCTACCATCAGTATTTC
-,-,TRBJ2-3,TRBV7-8,CAGSLDRTETQYF,TGTGCCGGCAGTTTAGATAGGACAGAAACGCAGTATTTT
-,hyperexpanded,TRBJ2-2,TRBV4-2,CASSQDLRANTGELFF,TGTGCCAGCAGCCAAGATCTGAGGGCCAACACCGGGGAGCTGTTTTTT
TRBD1,-,TRBJ1-2,TRBV10-3,CAISETDRGLDYIF,TGTGCCATCAGTGAAACGGACAGGGGGCTGGACTACATCTTC
-,-,TRBJ2-5,TRBV5-1,CATSLSPGKQETQYF,TGCGCCACCAGTTTGTCTCCAGGGAAACAAGAGACCCAGTACTTC
-,-,TRBJ2-7,TRBV6-1,CASTLGGLASYERYF,TGTGCCAGCACCCTGGGGGGGCTAGCCTCCTACGAGCGGTACTTC
-,-,TRBJ2-1,TRBV6-1,CASSDIQCSYNEQFF,TGTGCCAGCAGTGACATCCAATGCTCCTACAATGAGCAGTTCTTC
-,-,TRBJ2-5,TRBV4-2,CASSQEGEETQYF,TGTGCCAGCAGTCAAGAAGGAGAAGAGACCCAGTATTTC
TRBD2,many,TRBJ2-1,TRBV12-5,CASGLAHIGSGSDNEQFF,TGTGCTAGTGGTTTGGCACACATAGGTAGCGGGAGCGACAATGAGCAGTTCTTC
-,-,TRBJ2-2,TRBV6-5,CARRPWLGDSTGELFF,TGTGCCAGGAGACCCTGGCTGGGTGATTCTACCGGGGAGCTGTTTTTT
TRBD2,-,TRBJ2-3,TRBV10-3,CAISVGSGSTDTQYF,TGCGCCATCTCGGTAGGGAGCGGGAGTACAGATACGCAGTATTTT
-,-,TRBJ1-3,TRBV28,CASSLGLGSGNIIYF,TGTGCCAGCAGTTTAGGGTTAGGGTCCGGAAACATCATATATTTT
TRBD1,-,TRBJ2-3,TRBV10-3,CAISECQGADRQYF,TGTGCCATCAGTGAGTGCCAGGGGGCAGATAGGCAGTATTTT
-,-,TRBJ1-1,TRBV5-1,CASSFVQVMNTEAFF,TGTGCCAGCAGCTTCGTACAGGTGATGAACACTGAAGCTTTCTTT
-,-,TRBJ2-5,TRBV20-1,CSTPRGGQGTQYF,TGCAGTACTCCCCGTGGGGGCCAAGGGACCCAGTACTTC
-,-,TRBJ1-6,TRBV6-1,CASSEVSRRSSPLHF,TGTGCCAGCAGTGAAGTGAGCAGAAGGAGTTCACCCCTCCACTTT
-,-,TRBJ2-1,TRBV29-1,CSVAHLDGERNEQFF,TGCAGCGTTGCACATCTGGACGGGGAGAGGAATGAGCAATTCTTC
-,-,TRBJ2-2,TRBV10-3,CGISEESDTGELFF,TGTGGCATCAGTGAAGAATCTGACACCGGGGAGCTGTTTTTT
TRBD2,-,TRBJ2-3,TRBV4-2,CASSQHQAGGLADAQYF,TGTGCCAGCAGCCAACATCAAGCGGGAGGCCTGGCAGATGCGCAGTATTTT
TRBD1,-,TRBJ2-2,TRBV12-3/TRBV12-4,CVSSLGSGGNTGQLFF,TGTGTCAGCAGTTTAGGGTCAGGGGGAAACACCGGGCAGCTGTTTTTT
-,-,TRBJ2-7,TRBV4-1,CARSPTGRGNEQYF,TGCGCCAGGAGCCCGACAGGGCGGGGAAACGAGCAGTACTTC
TRBD1,once,TRBJ2-1,TRBV11-1,CASSLGGEQFF,TGTGCCAGCAGCCTAGGGGGCGAGCAGTTCTTC
-,-,TRBJ2-4,TRBV12-3/TRBV12-4,CASSLADPIQYF,TGTGCCAGCAGTTTAGCGGACCCCATTCAGTACTTT
TRBD2,-,TRBJ2-7,TRBV11-3,CAGSSPERGGVYEQYF,TGTGCCGGCAGTTCGCCTGAACGCGGGGGGGTCTACGAGCAGTACTTC
-,-,TRBJ2-2,TRBV12-3/TRBV12-4,CAGSSQRASTGELFF,TGTGCCGGCAGTTCACAGAGGGCGAGCACCGGGGAGCTGTTTTTT
-,-,TRBJ2-1,TRBV29-1,CSVYKVANEQFF,TGCAGCGTGTACAAGGTGGCCAATGAGCAGTTCTTC
-,-,TRBJ2-7,TRBV6-6,CASHRVSPTKQYF,TGTGCCAGTCACAGGGTGAGTCCGACCAAGCAGTACTTC
-,-,TRBJ1-4,TRBV6-5,CASTTQNSATIEKLFF,TGTGCCAGCACCACCCAGAATTCAGCAACTATTGAAAAACTGTTTTTC
-,-,TRBJ1-4,TRBV5-1,CASGQGHREKLFF,TGCGCCAGTGGTCAGGGACACCGGGAAAAACTGTTTTTT
-,-,TRBJ1-1,TRBV19,CASSSNSGRDTEALF,TGTGCCAGTAGTTCCAACTCAGGGAGGGACACTGAAGCTTTATTT